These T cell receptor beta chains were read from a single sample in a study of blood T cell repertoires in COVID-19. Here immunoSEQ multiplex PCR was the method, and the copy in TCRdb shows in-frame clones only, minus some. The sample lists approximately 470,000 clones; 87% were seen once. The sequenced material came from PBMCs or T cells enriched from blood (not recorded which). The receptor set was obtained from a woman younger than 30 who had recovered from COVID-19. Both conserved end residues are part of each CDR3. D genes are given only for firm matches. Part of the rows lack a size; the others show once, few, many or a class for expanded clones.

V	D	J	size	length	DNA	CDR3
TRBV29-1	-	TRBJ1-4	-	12	TGCAGGGGTCGGGGGAGACGCGAAAAACTGTTTTTT	CRGRGRREKLFF
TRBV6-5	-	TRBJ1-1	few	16	TGTGCCAGCAGTTACTCGAGTCCAGGGGAGGGCACTGAAGCTTTCTTT	CASSYSSPGEGTEAFF
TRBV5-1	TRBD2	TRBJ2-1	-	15	TGCGCCAGCAGCGTCGGGGGGGCCGTTTTCAATGAGCAGTTCTTC	CASSVGGAVFNEQFF
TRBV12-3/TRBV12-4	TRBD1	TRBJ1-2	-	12	TGTGCCAGCAGTCGACAGGGAAGGGGCTACACCTTC	CASSRQGRGYTF
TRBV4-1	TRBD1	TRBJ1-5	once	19	TGCGCCAGCAGCCCAGGGACAGGGGGAGGTCTGGGAAGCAATCAGCCCCAGCATTTT	CASSPGTGGGLGSNQPQHF
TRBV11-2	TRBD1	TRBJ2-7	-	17	TGTGCCAGCAGCCCGAGTGGGGGCGTTGAGGGGACAGGAGAGCAGTACTTC	CASSPSGGVEGTGEQYF
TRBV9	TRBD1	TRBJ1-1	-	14	TGTGCCAGCAGCGTAGCTACAGGGGCCACTGAAGCTTTCTTT	CASSVATGATEAFF
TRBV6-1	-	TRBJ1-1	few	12	TGTGCCAGCAGTGACCAGGGCACTGAAGCTTTCTTT	CASSDQGTEAFF
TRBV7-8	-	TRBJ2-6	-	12	TGTGCCAGCAGCTTAGGGTTCCAGGTCCTGACTTTC	CASSLGFQVLTF
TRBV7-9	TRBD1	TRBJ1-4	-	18	TGTGCCAGCAGCTTAAAGGACAGGGGCTTTACAACTAATGAAAAACTGTTTTTT	CASSLKDRGFTTNEKLFF
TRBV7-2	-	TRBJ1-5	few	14	TGTGCCAGCAGCGGTTTAGGGGCGAGTCAGCCCCAGCATTTT	CASSGLGASQPQHF
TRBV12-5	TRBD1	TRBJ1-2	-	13	TGTGCTAGTGGACCCCCGACAGGGAATGGCTACACCTTC	CASGPPTGNGYTF
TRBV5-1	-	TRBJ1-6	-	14	TGCGCCAGCAGGGGGAGTGCCGGGAGTTCACCCCTCCACTTT	CASRGSAGSSPLHF
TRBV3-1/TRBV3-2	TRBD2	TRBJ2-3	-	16	TGTGCCAGCAGCCTCTTCGCGGGGGGACGGGGAGATACGCAGTATTTT	CASSLFAGGRGDTQYF
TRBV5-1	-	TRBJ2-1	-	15	TGCGCCACCACCGCCGGGGGGCCTTTATACAATGAGCAGTTCTTC	CATTAGGPLYNEQFF
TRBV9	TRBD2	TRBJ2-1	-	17	TGTGCCAGCAGCGTCTCAGCGGGGAATAGCCCCTACAATGAGCAGTTCTTC	CASSVSAGNSPYNEQFF
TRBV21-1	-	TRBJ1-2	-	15	TGTGCCAGCAGCAAAGGGCCGACAGGGGTGCATGGCTACACCTTC	CASSKGPTGVHGYTF
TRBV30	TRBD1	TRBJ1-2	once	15	TGTGCCTGGAGTGTTACCGTCGGACAGGTCTCTGGCTACACCTTC	CAWSVTVGQVSGYTF
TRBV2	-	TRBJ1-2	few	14	TGTGCCAGCAGTGAACTCGGGTCGGACTATGGCTACACCTTC	CASSELGSDYGYTF
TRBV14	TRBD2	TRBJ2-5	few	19	TGTGCCAGCAGCCAAGATCCCCTAACTAGCGGGGGGAATTGGGAGACCCAGTACTTC	CASSQDPLTSGGNWETQYF
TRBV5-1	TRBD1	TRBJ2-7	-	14	TGCGCCAGCAGTCCCTGGACAGGACCCTACGAGCAGTACTTC	CASSPWTGPYEQYF
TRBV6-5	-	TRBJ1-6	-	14	TGTGCCAGCAGGGACATCAACCGAGATTCACCCCTCCACTTT	CASRDINRDSPLHF